This TCR beta chain was found in a study of CXCR3-negative and CXCR3-positive naive CD8 T cells. Findings of the study overall: More hydrophobic TRB CDR3s occurred in CXCR3-positive than in CXCR3-negative naive cells. Surface CD5 looked about the same in the naive subsets, so the authors worked out TCR strength from TRB CDR3 properties. Similar TRBV-TRBJ usage characterized naive CXCR3-negative and CXCR3-positive cells; memory cells differed. Memory CD8+ cells had much lower diversity, and both naive subsets had comparably high diversity.

The CDR3 has 16 amino acids. From germline, CDR1 is LGHDT and CDR2 YNNKEL (reference sequence). UMI-labeled TRB cDNA libraries were prepared by 5' RACE. From its re-call of the 5' RACE reads, TCRdb lists each CDR3 protein once, without DNA. The table for this sample gives some 130,000 distinct CDR3 sequences. A remark on this clonotype: Its antigen is unknown.

This receptor was identified in a human donor in good health. Some clones in this sample may be carry-over from other donors' samples. The J gene is TRBJ2-2, the V gene TRBV3-1; TCRdb's assignment of TRBD1 cannot be checked, as there is no DNA. The sequencing sample was made of naive CXCR3+ CD8+ T cells from blood. Subset denoted: CD45RO-CCR7+CD27+CD95- naive CD8+ T cells expressing CXCR3 (TNR3+). The CDR3 sequence is CASSHSRGDNTGELFF.